The subject of this entry is one T cell receptor beta chain. Its antigen is not identified. 13 Jbeta primers and 60 Vbeta primers were used for the PCR. Some clones are missing from TCRdb's copy, which holds only in-frame ones; the method was immunoSEQ multiplex PCR. The sample comprises over 80,000 clones, about 78% of which are singletons, and 3.3% rests with the top ten. The sample comes from a study of cytomegalovirus exposure and HLA in healthy donors. Points from the study as a whole: Some highly shared sequence variants likely arose as a pipeline artifact.

CDR1 MNHNS and CDR2 SASEGT come from the germline V gene. CDR3 length: 14 amino acids. The J segment lost 6 bases and the V segment lost 5 bases, leaving 8 bases of the junction unmatched. The V call is TRBV6-1, the J call TRBJ2-7, with 9 bases that match TRBD1. The sequenced sample was PBMCs. The receptor comes from a middle-aged woman in good health and CMV-seronegative. This CDR3 is CASSTPGQGREQYF. CDR3 DNA sequence: TGTGCCAGCAGTACTCCGGGACAGGGCCGCGAGCAGTACTTC.